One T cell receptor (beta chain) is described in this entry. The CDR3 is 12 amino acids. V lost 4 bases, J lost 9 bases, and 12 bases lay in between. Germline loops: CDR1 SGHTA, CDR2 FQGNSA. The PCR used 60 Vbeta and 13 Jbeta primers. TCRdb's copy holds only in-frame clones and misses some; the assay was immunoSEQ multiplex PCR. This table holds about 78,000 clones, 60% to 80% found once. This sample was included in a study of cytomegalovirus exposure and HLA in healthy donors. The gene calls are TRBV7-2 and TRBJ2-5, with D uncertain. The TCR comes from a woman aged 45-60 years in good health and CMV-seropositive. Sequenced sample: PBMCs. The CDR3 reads CASSSGALAQYF. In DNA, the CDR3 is TGTGCCAGCAGCTCCGGAGCTCTCGCCCAGTACTTC.